This T cell receptor beta chain is drawn from a study of T cells in Graves' hyperthyroidism and ophthalmopathy. From RNA transcripts, TCR beta CDR3 regions were amplified. A set of HTBI primers served as the primers for a first-round RT-PCR of the TCR CDR3. TCRdb reprocessed the multiplex PCR reads with MiXCR, giving one entry per CDR3 protein. The data show some 270,000 distinct CDR3 sequences, roughly 13% seen once. This clonotype was counted between two and nine times. V lost 2 bases, J lost 8 bases, and 5 bases stayed unmatched. The germline V gene encodes CDR1 MDHEN and CDR2 SYDVKM. The CDR3 is 14 amino acids.

The sample consisted of blood. The chain has TRBV28 and TRBJ1-2; 10 bases map to TRBD1. This receptor was identified in a woman aged 40 to 50 with Graves' hyperthyroidism. CDR3 sequence (DNA): TGTGCCAGCAGTTTACCGGGGACAGGGGACGGCTACACCTTC. It translates to CASSLPGTGDGYTF.